This TCR beta chain derives from a study of CD8 T cells in Susac syndrome. Study observations and caveats: The study admitted that it had a relatively small number of individuals in its TCR sequencing and HLA analysis.

The ends were cut back, 8 bases at V and 2 bases at J, with 16 bases in the middle. The germline gives CDR1 SEHNR, CDR2 FQNEAQ (reference sequence). The length of the CDR3 is 15 residues. Healthy donors formed controls matched for age and sex. In contrast to the negatively isolated CD8+ and CD4+ T cells, TEMRA cells were FACS-enriched. In the case of this clonotype: Its antigen is as yet unknown.

RNA in amounts of roughly 0.5 to 1 ug was reverse transcribed with random hexamers. TCRdb itself ran the immunoSEQ multiplex PCR reads through MiXCR, one entry per CDR3 protein. In the table there are approximately 170,000 distinct CDR3 sequences, roughly 94% of which are singletons. Input material: CD4+ T cells from PBMCs. J is TRBJ2-1 and V is TRBV7-9; maybe TRBD1 (6 bases). This clonotype originated in a human donor in good health. CDR3 amino acids: CASGKQGSPYNEQFF. As DNA, the CDR3 is TGTGCCAGCGGGAAACAGGGCTCGCCCTACAATGAGCAGTTCTTC.